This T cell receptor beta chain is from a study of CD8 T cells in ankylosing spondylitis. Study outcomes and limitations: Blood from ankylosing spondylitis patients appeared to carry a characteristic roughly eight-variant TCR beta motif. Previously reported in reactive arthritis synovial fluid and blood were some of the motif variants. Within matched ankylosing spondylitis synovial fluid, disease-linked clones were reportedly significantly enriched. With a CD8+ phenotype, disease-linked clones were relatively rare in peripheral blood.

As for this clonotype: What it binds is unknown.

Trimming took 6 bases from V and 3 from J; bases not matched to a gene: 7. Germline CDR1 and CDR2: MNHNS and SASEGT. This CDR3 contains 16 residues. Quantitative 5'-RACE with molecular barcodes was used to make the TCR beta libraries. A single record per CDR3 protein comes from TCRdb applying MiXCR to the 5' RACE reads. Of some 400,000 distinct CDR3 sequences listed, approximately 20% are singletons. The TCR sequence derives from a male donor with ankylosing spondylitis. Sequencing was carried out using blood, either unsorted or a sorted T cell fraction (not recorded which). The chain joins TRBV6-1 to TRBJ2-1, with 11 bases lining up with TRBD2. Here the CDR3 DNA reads TGTGCCAGCAGACCTCTAGCGGGAGGTATCTACAATGAGCAGTTCTTC. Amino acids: CASRPLAGGIYNEQFF.